What follows are 11 T cell receptor beta chains derived from one specimen sequenced in a study of circulating CD8 cells and anti-PD-1 response in melanoma. The QIAseq Immune Repertoire TCR panel built the libraries from roughly 15 ng of total RNA. MiXCR, run by TCRdb on the reads, gives a single entry per CDR3 protein. The sample contains several hundred distinct CDR3 sequences, 8.3% of which appear only once. Sorting of live CD3+CD8+TCRalphabeta+ cells by PD-1 and/or TIGIT gave four subsets. The sequencing here drew on CD8+ T cells from PBMCs, taken at baseline or after one month of anti-PD-1 therapy (not recorded which). These receptors were collected from a human donor with melanoma.

By proportion, this clonotype is medium-sized. This chain joins TRBV19 and TRBJ2-7, with D perhaps TRBD2 (6 bases). V lost 2 bases and J lost 4, with 15 bases in between. Germline assignment: CDR1 LNHDA and CDR2 SQIVND (reference sequence). CDR3 length: 15 residues. The CDR3 coding sequence is TGTGCCAGTAGTATAAGCCCCCGGGAGAGGTACGAGCAGTACTTC. Its protein product is CASSISPRERYEQYF.

This clonotype is hyperexpanded in the sample. The chain carries TRBV18 and TRBJ2-7; 8 bases are shared with TRBD2. Trimming took 4 bases from V and 5 from J; bases not matched to a gene: 4. The CDR3 contains 13 residues. Germline V gives CDR1 KGHSH, CDR2 LQKENI. The CDR3 loop reads CASSRTSIHEQYF. The CDR3 DNA reads as TGTGCCAGCTCACGGACTAGCATCCACGAGCAGTACTTC.

In its sample, this clonotype is large. The chain links TRBV27 to TRBJ2-7; no clear D gene. The germline gives CDR1 MNHEY, CDR2 SMNVEV (reference sequence). The CDR3 consists of 12 residues. V lost 8 bases and J lost 3, with 11 bases in between. The CDR3 nucleotides are TGTGCCAGCGGAACTCAGTACTACGAGCAGTACTTC. This translates into CASGTQYYEQYF.

This clonotype was picked up a small number of times. V gene TRBV6-6 combines with J gene TRBJ1-3; D is uncertain. This CDR3 has 13 residues. The germline V gene encodes CDR1 MNHNY and CDR2 SVGAGI (reference sequence). Trimming stripped 0 bases from V and 4 bases from J, with 4 bases between. The CDR3 loop is CASSYSRGNTIYF. The DNA of the CDR3 is TGTGCCAGCAGTTACTCCCGAGGAAACACCATATATTTT.

The chain recombines TRBV5-6 with TRBJ2-1; D perhaps matches TRBD2 (6 bases). CDR1 and CDR2 from the germline V gene are SGHDT and YYEEEE. V lost 2 bases and J lost 8, with 14 bases in between. The CDR3 consists of 14 residues. The chain's CDR3 is CASSFARGGDEQFF. For the CDR3, the DNA is TGTGCCAGCAGCTTTGCTCGGGGAGGCGATGAGCAGTTCTTC.

This clonotype is termed medium-sized (0.01 to 0.1%). The chain couples TRBV19 to TRBJ2-1, with TRBD2 matching over 11 bases. The V gene end was trimmed by 2 bases and the J gene end by 7 bases; junction bases not matched to a gene: 7. The CDR3 extends over 16 amino acids. Germline V CDR1 and CDR2: LNHDA, SQIVND (reference sequence). The CDR3 loop reads CASSISGSGRGNEQFF. The CDR3 DNA sequence: TGTGCCAGTAGTATAAGCGGTAGCGGGAGGGGGAATGAGCAGTTCTTC.

In this sample, this clonotype is medium-sized. The gene calls are TRBV4-3 and TRBJ2-7; a weak D match, TRBD2 (6 bases). Looked up from germline, CDR1 is LGHNA and CDR2 is YSLEER. V was pared by 0 bases and J by 4 bases, with 16 bases between. The CDR3 has 16 amino acids. CDR3 protein: CASSQDSGRGRYEQYF. For the CDR3, the DNA is TGCGCCAGCAGCCAAGATAGCGGACGGGGAAGGTACGAGCAGTACTTC.

V and J are TRBV29-1 and TRBJ2-2; the D gene is possibly TRBD2 (7 bases). The V end was cut by 1 base, the J end by 15 bases, with 15 bases between. The CDR3 runs 12 residues. CDR1 is SQVTM and CDR2 is ANQGSEA in the germline V gene. CDR3 sequence: CSVEGGTGRVFF. The CDR3 bases are TGCAGCGTTGAAGGAGGAACAGGGAGGGTGTTTTTT.

The CDR3 loop reads CARGGPVGYEQYF. The CDR3 nucleotides are TGTGCCAGGGGAGGCCCCGTGGGGTACGAGCAGTACTTC. This chain links TRBV21-1 with TRBJ2-7; the D call of TRBD2 is as the table states it, not checked on the DNA. TRBV21-1 corresponds to a pseudogene. The CDR3 runs 13 residues.

In its sample, this clonotype ranks as hyperexpanded. The gene calls are TRBV2 and TRBJ1-5; unclear D gene. V dropped 8 bases and J dropped 0 bases, with 17 bases sitting between them. The CDR3 length is 16 residues. Germline V gene lookup returns CDR1 SNHLY and CDR2 FYNNEI. CDR3 sequence (DNA): TGTGCCAGCGAATCCCGTCCGGTTTATAGCAATCAGCCCCAGCATTTT. Protein sequence: CASESRPVYSNQPQHF.

This clonotype ranks as large. The V gene is TRBV28, the J gene TRBJ2-7; D assignment may be TRBD1 or TRBD2 (5 bases each). Trimming removed 6 bases from V and 5 bases from J, with 14 bases in between. CDR1 is MDHEN and CDR2 is SYDVKM in the germline V gene. The CDR3 totals 13 residues. CDR3 region: CASRARDPNEQYF. The CDR3 nucleotides read TGTGCCAGCAGGGCCCGGGACCCGAACGAGCAGTACTTC.